This T cell receptor (beta chain) was identified during a study of OX40 agonist ivuxolimab in advanced cancers. The germline CDR1 and CDR2 sequences are MNHEY and SVGAGI. V was clipped by 5 bases and J by 8 bases, with 9 bases between them. This CDR3 comprises 11 residues. This clone was detected only a few times. Its antigen is as yet unknown. Study conclusions and caveats: Low levels of normalized T-cell clonal expansion also appeared in some nonresponders.

Data came from immunoSEQ multiplex PCR; TCRdb stores just in-frame clones and leaves some out. Among under 25,000 clones listed, 74% were seen once. The rearrangement joins TRBV6-5 to TRBJ1-2; a weak D match, TRBD1 (5 bases). Sequencing was performed on CD4+ or CD8+ T cells sorted from blood, taken in a trial of the OX40 agonist ivuxolimab. This TCR came from an adult with an advanced solid tumor such as melanoma, head and neck, liver or kidney cancer. CDR3 bases: TGTGCCAGCAGTGAAGGGGCCGGCTACACCTTC. As protein: CASSEGAGYTF.